These T cell receptor beta chains were read from a single sample in a study of shared clonotypes between healthy human individuals. Sequenced by immunoSEQ multiplex PCR; TCRdb stores in-frame clones only, minus some. Of 600,000 or so clones listed, 85% to 95% are singletons. Material: naive CD8+ T cells sorted from blood. Receptors originate from a woman under 40 in good health. Both conserved end residues are part of each CDR3. Fields, in order: D gene, V gene, clone size, J gene, CDR3 DNA, CDR3 protein. A D gene is named only where the DNA matches it firmly. For some rows the clone size is stated as once, few or many, or as a class when expanded; others skip it.

D gene: TRBD1
V gene: TRBV7-9
clone size: NA
J gene: TRBJ2-3
CDR3 DNA: TGTGCCAGCAGCTTAGTTTTGCAGGGGGCCGGGACGCAGTATTTT
CDR3 protein: CASSLVLQGAGTQYF

D gene: NA
V gene: TRBV5-6
clone size: NA
J gene: TRBJ2-7
CDR3 DNA: TGTGCCAGCAGCTTGAATCTGGCCCGCTGGGGGGAGCAGTACTTC
CDR3 protein: CASSLNLARWGEQYF

D gene: NA
V gene: TRBV27
clone size: NA
J gene: TRBJ2-1
CDR3 DNA: TGTGCCAGCAGTTCCCGGCAGCTGAACAATGAGCAGTTCTTC
CDR3 protein: CASSSRQLNNEQFF

D gene: NA
V gene: TRBV21-1
clone size: NA
J gene: TRBJ2-7
CDR3 DNA: TGTGCCAGCAGCAAATGCCATAGCGGCTCCTACGGGCAGTACTTC
CDR3 protein: CASSKCHSGSYGQYF

D gene: NA
V gene: TRBV5-1
clone size: NA
J gene: TRBJ2-4
CDR3 DNA: TGCGCCAGCAGCTTGACGGCCGGCCCCGTGAACATTCAGTACTTC
CDR3 protein: CASSLTAGPVNIQYF

D gene: TRBD1
V gene: TRBV10-3
clone size: NA
J gene: TRBJ2-1
CDR3 DNA: TGTGCCATCAGTGAGTCGCAGGGGGCATCCTACAATGAGCAGTTCTTC
CDR3 protein: CAISESQGASYNEQFF

D gene: NA
V gene: TRBV19
clone size: NA
J gene: TRBJ2-2
CDR3 DNA: TGTGCCAGTAGTATAGGTAGGAACACCGGGGAGCTGTTTTTT
CDR3 protein: CASSIGRNTGELFF

D gene: NA
V gene: TRBV7-9
clone size: NA
J gene: TRBJ2-5
CDR3 DNA: TGTGCCAGCAGCTCAATTCTCCCGCCAAGGGAAGAGACCCAGTACTTC
CDR3 protein: CASSSILPPREETQYF

D gene: NA
V gene: TRBV27
clone size: NA
J gene: TRBJ2-7
CDR3 DNA: TGTGCCAGCAGTCGCTCCCTCTACGAGCAGTACTTC
CDR3 protein: CASSRSLYEQYF

D gene: TRBD2
V gene: TRBV4-1
clone size: NA
J gene: TRBJ2-7
CDR3 DNA: TGCGCCAGCAGCCCCAGGGAGGGGAGCTCCTACGAGCAGTACTTC
CDR3 protein: CASSPREGSSYEQYF

D gene: NA
V gene: TRBV5-4
clone size: NA
J gene: TRBJ2-7
CDR3 DNA: TGTGCCAGCAGCTCCCCGGGGGACTTCCCCTACGAGCAGTACTTC
CDR3 protein: CASSSPGDFPYEQYF

D gene: NA
V gene: TRBV7-9
clone size: NA
J gene: TRBJ2-7
CDR3 DNA: TGTGCCAGCAGCTTAGTACAGGGAGGATCCTACGAGCAGTACTTC
CDR3 protein: CASSLVQGGSYEQYF

D gene: NA
V gene: TRBV4-1
clone size: NA
J gene: TRBJ2-3
CDR3 DNA: TGCGCCAGCAGCCAAGACCCTACCGGGGAGGAATTTAATACGCAGTATTTT
CDR3 protein: CASSQDPTGEEFNTQYF

D gene: TRBD1
V gene: TRBV28
clone size: NA
J gene: TRBJ1-5
CDR3 DNA: TGTGCCAGCAGTCTTACCGGGACAGGGGTTGACGGCAATCAGCCCCAGCATTTT
CDR3 protein: CASSLTGTGVDGNQPQHF

D gene: TRBD1
V gene: TRBV9
clone size: NA
J gene: TRBJ2-1
CDR3 DNA: TGTGCCAGCAGCGCAGGGGTGGGACAGGTTGAGCAGTTCTTC
CDR3 protein: CASSAGVGQVEQFF

D gene: NA
V gene: TRBV10-2
clone size: NA
J gene: TRBJ2-1
CDR3 DNA: TGCGCCAGCAGTGGGAGATTGGGTCACGACTCTCACAATGAGCAGTTCTTC
CDR3 protein: CASSGRLGHDSHNEQFF

D gene: NA
V gene: TRBV9
clone size: NA
J gene: TRBJ1-1
CDR3 DNA: TGTGCCAGCAGCGACGGACTCGGGGGCAGGAACACTGAAGCTTTCTTT
CDR3 protein: CASSDGLGGRNTEAFF

D gene: NA
V gene: TRBV5-5
clone size: NA
J gene: TRBJ1-1
CDR3 DNA: TGTGCCAGCGGCGCGTGGCTGAACACTGAAGCTTTCTTT
CDR3 protein: CASGAWLNTEAFF

D gene: TRBD1
V gene: TRBV4-1
clone size: NA
J gene: TRBJ2-7
CDR3 DNA: TGCGCCAGCAGCCAAGATGGGACAGGGGCCTACGAGCAGTACTTC
CDR3 protein: CASSQDGTGAYEQYF

D gene: NA
V gene: TRBV7-6
clone size: NA
J gene: TRBJ2-5
CDR3 DNA: TGTGCCAGCAGCTCCGACTTTGAAGAGACCCAGTACTTC
CDR3 protein: CASSSDFEETQYF

D gene: NA
V gene: TRBV5-4
clone size: NA
J gene: TRBJ2-3
CDR3 DNA: TGTGCCAGCAGCTTGGGTACGAAAGATACGCAGTATTTT
CDR3 protein: CASSLGTKDTQYF

D gene: TRBD1
V gene: TRBV6-5
clone size: NA
J gene: TRBJ1-6
CDR3 DNA: TGTGCCAGCAGTTACGCGTTGGACAGGGGTAATTCACCCCTCCACTTT
CDR3 protein: CASSYALDRGNSPLHF

D gene: TRBD1
V gene: TRBV9
clone size: once
J gene: TRBJ2-7
CDR3 DNA: TGTGCCAGCAGCGTAGGAGGACAGGGGGTTCGGGGCGAGCAGTACTTC
CDR3 protein: CASSVGGQGVRGEQYF